The source of this TCR beta chain is a study of CD8 T cells in ankylosing spondylitis. General study results and limits: Enrichment of disease-linked clones was reportedly significant in matched ankylosing spondylitis synovial fluid. Earlier literature documents some of the motif variants in reactive arthritis synovial fluid and blood. In ankylosing spondylitis blood, a motif of fewer than 10 highly homologous TCR beta variants appeared characteristic. Disease-associated clonotypes exhibited CD8+ identity and were relatively infrequent in peripheral blood.

For this clonotype: What it recognizes is unknown.

A quantitative 5'-RACE method, one with molecular barcodes, was used to make TCR beta libraries. MiXCR, applied by TCRdb to the 5' RACE reads, yields one record per CDR3 protein. This sample has about 220,000 distinct CDR3 sequences, with approximately 16% found just once. V dropped 3 bases and J dropped 2 bases, with 8 bases sitting between them. CDR3 size: 15 residues. Germline values: CDR1 MNHEY, CDR2 SMNVEV (reference sequence). V usage is TRBV27 and J usage is TRBJ2-6; D is unresolved. This receptor was obtained from a male donor with ankylosing spondylitis. Sequenced material: blood, either unsorted or a sorted T cell fraction (not recorded which). CDR3 amino acids: CASSFRAPGANVLTF. The CDR3 DNA reads as TGTGCCAGCAGTTTTAGGGCCCCTGGGGCCAACGTCCTGACTTTC.